These 31 T cell receptor beta chains originate from one sample sequenced in a study of cytomegalovirus exposure and HLA in healthy donors. The study ran its PCR with 60 Vbeta and 13 Jbeta primers. Using immunoSEQ multiplex PCR, the repertoire was profiled, and TCRdb retains in-frame clones only, with some absent. The sample includes approximately 150,000 clones, around 77% seen only once; the top ten take about 1%. Sequencing was performed on PBMCs. The receptor source for this set is an older woman in good health and CMV-seronegative.

This clone was observed a handful of times. The V gene is TRBV10-1, the J gene TRBJ2-3, with a tentative D call TRBD1 (5 bases). From germline, CDR1 is WNHNN and CDR2 SYGVQD (reference sequence). There are 14 residues in the CDR3. V gave up 6 bases and J gave up 6 bases, with 16 bases separating them. In DNA, the CDR3 is TGCGCCAGCAGCCCGACAGTTCCCCCCGATACGCAGTATTTT. This encodes CASSPTVPPDTQYF.

In its sample, this clone was seen once. This chain joins TRBV30 and TRBJ2-5, with D hard to call. The CDR3 loop spans 14 amino acids. Trimming took off 3 bases at V and 2 bases at J, with 13 bases between the two ends. Germline CDR1 and CDR2: GTSNPN and SVGIG (reference sequence). The CDR3 protein is CAWSVTKVQETQYF. DNA of the CDR3: TGTGCCTGGAGCGTTACAAAAGTACAAGAGACCCAGTACTTC. Full variable domain (remainder filled in from reference TRBV30 and TRBJ2-5): SQTIHQWPATLVQPVGSPLSLECTVEGTSNPNLYWYRQAAGRGLQLLFYSVGIGQISSEVPQNLSASRPQDRQFILSSKKLLLSDSGFYLCAWSVTKVQETQYFGPGTRLLVL.

This clone has just a few counts. The identical CDR3 is also encoded by other nucleotide sequences in the sample. The chain carries TRBV5-1 and TRBJ2-7; 7 nucleotides match TRBD2. V trimming: 5 bases; J trimming: 0 bases; junction bases outside the gene matches: 2. Germline CDR1 SGHRS, CDR2 YFSETQ. The CDR3 contains 13 residues. The CDR3 DNA reads TGCGCCAGCAGGCGGGGGAGCTCCTACGAGCAGTACTTC. This codes for CASRRGSSYEQYF.

Only one count was recorded for this clone. This CDR3 is CASSLDRANQPQHF. The CDR3 DNA reads as TGTGCCAGCAGTCTCGACAGGGCGAATCAGCCCCAGCATTTT. The J gene is TRBJ1-5, the V gene TRBV6-1; 7 bases agree with TRBD1. Germline CDR1 reads MNHNS; CDR2 reads SASEGT. With 5 bases clipped from V and 4 bases from J, the junction kept 5 bases outside the gene matches. The CDR3 extends over 14 amino acids.

The chain combines TRBV15 with TRBJ1-4; TRBD1 matches at 7 bases. This CDR3 has 15 residues. V lost 8 bases and J lost 7; bases outside the gene matches: 13. CDR1 is LNHNV, CDR2 YYDKDF, per germline (reference sequence). The CDR3 is CATSPGGGGGEKLFF. DNA for the CDR3: TGTGCCACCTCTCCCGGCGGAGGGGGCGGTGAAAAACTGTTTTTT. The variable domain in full, with the rest retrieved from reference TRBV15 and TRBJ1-4, is DAMVIQNPRYQVTQFGKPVTLSCSQTLNHNVMYWYQQKSSQAPKLLFHYYDKDFNNEADTPDNFQSRRPNTSFCFLDIRSPGLGDTAMYLCATSPGGGGGEKLFFGSGTQLSVL.

This rearrangement joins TRBV27 to TRBJ2-7, with 7 positions matching TRBD1. V shed 5 bases and J 4 bases; nucleotides not matched to a gene: 11. CDR1 is MNHEY and CDR2 is SMNVEV in the germline V gene (reference sequence). The CDR3 totals 15 residues. The CDR3 region has the DNA TGTGCCAGCAGTGTCACAGGGGTTCCCCTTTACGAGCAGTACTTC. Translation: CASSVTGVPLYEQYF.

V and J are TRBV13 and TRBJ2-7; maybe TRBD2 (6 bases). Between the trimmed V and J ends, which lost 8 bases and 3 bases, there was a span of 14 bases. CDR3 size: 13 residues. Looked up from germline, CDR1 is PRHDT and CDR2 is FYEKMQ (reference sequence). DNA of the CDR3: TGTGCCAGCGGCAAAACGGGGGTCTACGAGCAGTACTTC. Residues: CASGKTGVYEQYF.

This sequence joins TRBV10-2 and TRBJ2-5, with a weak D call TRBD2 (7 bases). CDR3 size: 14 residues. Germline V CDR1 and CDR2: WSHSY, SAAADI. The ends were cut back, 5 bases at V and 5 bases at J, with 15 bases in the middle. CDR3 in DNA: TGCGCCAGCAGTCCTTCCGGGGGGCTGGAGACCCAGTACTTC. Its translation is CASSPSGGLETQYF.

The rearrangement joins TRBV21-1 to TRBJ1-1; TRBD1, the D gene given by the table, was not confirmed from the DNA. TRBV21-1 is reported as a pseudogene. The CDR3 consists of 15 residues. CDR3 nucleotides: TGTGCCAGCAACACGACAGAGGTCGAGAACACTGAAGCTTTCTTT. Translation gives CASNTTEVENTEAFF.

This clone was detected once. CDR3 amino acids: CASSELLANYGYTF. In DNA form, the CDR3 reads TGTGCCAGCAGTGAACTCCTGGCCAACTATGGCTACACCTTC. This chain links TRBV25-1 with TRBJ1-2; D not certain. Germline V CDR1 and CDR2: MGHDK, SYGVNS. This CDR3 is 14 amino acids long. Trimming took off 2 bases at V and 2 bases at J, with 9 bases between the two ends.

V gene TRBV7-3 combines with J gene TRBJ2-1, with 8 bases that match TRBD2. V was pared by 2 bases and J by 6 bases, with 3 bases of the junction left unmatched. The germline gives CDR1 SGHTA, CDR2 FQGTGA. The CDR3 is 14 amino acids. CDR3 in DNA: TGTGCCAGCAGCTTACTCGGGAGGGCCAATGAGCAGTTCTTC. It translates to CASSLLGRANEQFF.

The genes are TRBV7-2 and TRBJ2-3; D perhaps matches TRBD2 (6 bases). Looked up from germline, CDR1 is SGHTA and CDR2 is FQGNSA. CDR3 length: 16 amino acids. The V and J ends lost 5 bases and 0 bases respectively, with 15 bases between them. DNA of the CDR3: TGTGCCAGCAGCCGGGGGACTCTATATAGCACAGATACGCAGTATTTT. Its translation: CASSRGTLYSTDTQYF.

This chain joins TRBV4-1 and TRBJ2-7, with 14 nucleotides matching TRBD2. This CDR3 contains 17 residues. Germline trimming cut 3 bases from V and 0 bases from J; bases unmatched to any gene: 4. From germline, CDR1 is MGHRA and CDR2 YSYEKL. The CDR3 loop is CASSHLGTSGSSYEQYF. The CDR3 DNA is TGCGCCAGCAGCCACCTTGGGACTAGCGGGAGCTCCTACGAGCAGTACTTC.

The J gene is TRBJ2-1, the V gene TRBV19; 11 bases align to TRBD2. The CDR3 has 14 residues. From germline, CDR1 is LNHDA and CDR2 SQIVND (reference sequence). V was clipped by 3 bases and J by 6 bases; unmatched bases: 1. CDR3 residues: CASSITSGGNEQFF. CDR3 bases: TGTGCCAGTAGTATTACTAGCGGGGGCAATGAGCAGTTCTTC. The full variable domain, rest sourced from reference TRBV19 and TRBJ2-1, is DGGITQSPKYLFRKEGQNVTLSCEQNLNHDAMYWYRQDPGQGLRLIYYSQIVNDFQKGDIAEGYSVSREKKESFPLTVTSAQKNPTAFYLCASSITSGGNEQFFGPGTRLTVL.

J is TRBJ2-6 and V is TRBV7-2; 9 nucleotides align to TRBD2. The V gene's germline CDR1 is SGHTA and CDR2 FQGNSA. The CDR3 extends over 18 amino acids. The V gene end was trimmed by 2 bases and the J gene end by 2 bases; junction bases not matched to a gene: 7. CDR3 sequence reads: CASSLNGGRATGANVLTF. The CDR3 nucleotides read TGTGCCAGCAGCTTAAATGGCGGGAGGGCTACTGGGGCCAACGTCCTGACTTTC.

This clone was observed a few times. The J gene is TRBJ2-3, the V gene TRBV6-5; TRBD1 agrees at 9 bases. Germline CDR1 reads MNHEY; CDR2 reads SVGAGI. The CDR3 runs to 15 residues. Trimming took 6 bases from V and 2 from J; bases not matched to a gene: 6. CDR3 protein: CASSRGQGYTDTQYF. CDR3 coding DNA: TGTGCCAGCAGCCGGGGACAGGGTTACACAGATACGCAGTATTTT.

V is TRBV27 and J is TRBJ1-2, with D unresolved. The germline V gene encodes CDR1 MNHEY and CDR2 SMNVEV (reference sequence). The CDR3 length is 14 residues. V shed 7 bases and J shed 0 bases, with 12 bases lying between them. This chain's CDR3 is CASTLTAANYGYTF. The CDR3 DNA is TGTGCCAGCACGTTGACGGCGGCTAACTATGGCTACACCTTC.

The rearrangement links TRBV21-1 to TRBJ2-4; the table gives TRBD2 as D, unverified against the DNA. TRBV21-1 is described as a pseudogene. The CDR3 is 18 amino acids. The CDR3 reads CASNAPAGGRPGGNIQYF. DNA of the CDR3: TGTGCCAGCAACGCCCCTGCGGGGGGCCGGCCGGGGGGAAACATTCAGTACTTC.

The V and J genes are TRBV7-3 and TRBJ2-2; D gene uncertain. Germline V lookup: CDR1 SGHTA, CDR2 FQGTGA. V lost 3 bases and J lost 4, with 9 bases in between. The CDR3 has 14 amino acids. The CDR3 DNA is TGTGCCAGCAGCTTGGGCAGATCCACCGGGGAGCTGTTTTTT. Amino acid sequence: CASSLGRSTGELFF.

This clone was picked up one time. The CDR3 coding sequence is TGTGCCAGCAGCACTGGACTAGCGACCTACTCCTACGAGCAGTACTTC. Translated: CASSTGLATYSYEQYF. The chain is built from TRBV7-2 and TRBJ2-7, with TRBD2 identical over 9 bases. The CDR3 length is 16 residues. From germline, CDR1 is SGHTA and CDR2 FQGNSA. V was clipped by 5 bases and J by 0 bases; unmatched bases: 8.

This chain uses TRBV23-1 with TRBJ1-1, with 8 bases aligning to TRBD1. TRBV23-1 is an open reading frame whose function is uncertain. CDR3 length: 17 amino acids. Trimming removed 2 bases from V and 1 base from J; junction bases left unmatched: 9. CDR3 sequence reads: CASSQIPRQGSNTEAFF. The DNA of the CDR3 is TGCGCCAGCAGTCAAATACCCCGACAGGGGTCGAACACTGAAGCTTTCTTT.

V and J are TRBV7-9 and TRBJ2-2; 16 positions agree with TRBD2. V gave up 4 bases and J gave up 5 bases; unmatched junction bases: 7. CDR1 and CDR2 (germline): SEHNR, FQNEAQ (reference sequence). The CDR3 length is 18 residues. The CDR3 protein is CASSYGTSGREATGELFF. The CDR3 nucleotides are TGTGCCAGCAGCTACGGGACTAGCGGGAGGGAAGCGACCGGGGAGCTGTTTTTT.

This chain connects TRBV6-5 to TRBJ1-5; possibly TRBD1 for D (5 bases). The CDR3 length is 13 residues. Trimming stripped 6 bases from V and 4 bases from J, with 10 bases between. Germline CDR1 reads MNHEY; CDR2 reads SVGAGI. CDR3 protein: CASRPQGNQPQHF. Here the CDR3 DNA reads TGTGCCAGCAGACCTCAGGGAAATCAGCCCCAGCATTTT.

This clone was observed a few times. The chain carries TRBV2 and TRBJ2-7; the match to TRBD2 covers 10 bases. Looked up from germline, CDR1 is SNHLY and CDR2 is FYNNEI. The V gene end was trimmed by 0 bases and the J gene end by 3 bases; junction bases not matched to a gene: 8. This CDR3 comprises 17 residues. CDR3 loop: CASSEALRASGSYEQYF. The CDR3 nucleotides read TGTGCCAGCAGTGAAGCGCTTCGGGCTAGCGGGAGCTACGAGCAGTACTTC.

The gene calls are TRBV2 and TRBJ1-5; D remains unclear. Trimming removed 3 bases from V and 3 bases from J, with 9 bases in between. Germline V gives CDR1 SNHLY, CDR2 FYNNEI. CDR3 length: 14 residues. The CDR3 DNA is TGTGCCAGCAGTGAGGTCAGTCCCAATCAGCCCCAGCATTTT. This sequence encodes CASSEVSPNQPQHF. The complete variable domain, with remaining parts taken from reference TRBV2 and TRBJ1-5, reads EPEVTQTPSHQVTQMGQEVILRCVPISNHLYFYWYRQILGQKVEFLVSFYNNEISEKSEIFDDQFSVERPDGSNFTLKIRSTKLEDSAMYFCASSEVSPNQPQHFGDGTRLSIL.

The chain links TRBV2 to TRBJ2-2; possibly TRBD1 for D (6 bases). The CDR3 is 15 amino acids. CDR1 is SNHLY and CDR2 is FYNNEI in the germline V gene. The V gene lost 6 bases and the J gene lost 0 bases, with 11 bases spanning the gap. Here the CDR3 DNA reads TGTGCCAGCAGAAACAGGGCTTCGAACACCGGGGAGCTGTTTTTT. Translating gives CASRNRASNTGELFF.

The gene calls are TRBV28 and TRBJ1-2, with 7 bases that match TRBD1. The CDR3 length is 15 residues. In germline, CDR1 is MDHEN, CDR2 SYDVKM. J lost 1 base, V lost 7 bases, and 9 bases had no gene match. The CDR3 region is CASNYPGTDNYGYTF. The DNA for the CDR3 is TGTGCCAGCAATTACCCCGGGACAGATAACTATGGCTACACCTTC.

The chain combines TRBV27 with TRBJ1-1; D might be TRBD1 (5 bases). V lost 2 bases to trimming and J lost 4 bases, with 11 bases between them. The CDR3 spans 14 residues. Germline values: CDR1 MNHEY, CDR2 SMNVEV (reference sequence). In nucleotides, the CDR3 is TGTGCCAGCAGTTTAGGGACTGGCCTCACTGAAGCTTTCTTT. It specifies CASSLGTGLTEAFF.

The chain couples TRBV30 to TRBJ1-1; 8 bases are shared with TRBD1. Per germline, CDR1 GTSNPN and CDR2 SVGIG (reference sequence). The ends lost 3 bases at V and 0 bases at J; junction bases unmatched: 9. This CDR3 has 16 residues. The CDR3 DNA is TGTGCCTGGAGCGGGTTGACAGGGGCGTTGAACACTGAAGCTTTCTTT. Residues: CAWSGLTGALNTEAFF.

The chain recombines TRBV7-9 with TRBJ1-1; D is perhaps TRBD1 (6 bases). The CDR3 covers 17 residues. Trimming pared 6 bases from V and 0 bases from J, leaving 20 bases between. Germline CDR1 SEHNR, CDR2 FQNEAQ (reference sequence). The CDR3 sequence: CASSLGSYRVMNTEAFF. DNA of the CDR3: TGTGCCAGCAGTCTCGGATCGTACAGGGTTATGAACACTGAAGCTTTCTTT. Variable domain in full (rest from reference TRBV7-9 and TRBJ1-1): DTGVSQNPRHKITKRGQNVTFRCDPISEHNRLYWYRQTLGQGPEFLTYFQNEAQLEKSRLLSDRFSAERPKGSFSTLEIQRTEQGDSAMYLCASSLGSYRVMNTEAFFGQGTRLTVV.

The chain links TRBV6-1 to TRBJ1-3, with D perhaps matching TRBD1 (5 bases). Germline CDR1 and CDR2: MNHNS and SASEGT. V was shortened by 3 bases and J by 2 bases, with 5 bases between the two germline ends. The CDR3 loop spans 13 amino acids. Here the CDR3 DNA reads TGTGCCAGCAGTGACAGGGCTGGAAACACCATATATTTT. It is translated as CASSDRAGNTIYF.